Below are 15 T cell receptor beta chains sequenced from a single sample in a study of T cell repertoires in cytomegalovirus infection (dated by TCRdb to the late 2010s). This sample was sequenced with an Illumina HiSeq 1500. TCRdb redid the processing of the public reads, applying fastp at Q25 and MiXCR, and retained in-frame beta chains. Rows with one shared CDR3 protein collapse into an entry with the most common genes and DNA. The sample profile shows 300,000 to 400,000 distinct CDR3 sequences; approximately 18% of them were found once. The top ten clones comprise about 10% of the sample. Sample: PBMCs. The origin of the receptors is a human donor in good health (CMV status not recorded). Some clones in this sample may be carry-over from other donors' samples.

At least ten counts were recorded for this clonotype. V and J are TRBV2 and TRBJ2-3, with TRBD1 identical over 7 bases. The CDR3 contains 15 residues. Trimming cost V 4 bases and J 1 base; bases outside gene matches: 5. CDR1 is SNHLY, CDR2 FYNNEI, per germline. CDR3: CASSGRTGGTDTQYF. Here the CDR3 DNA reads TGTGCCAGCAGTGGTCGGACAGGAGGCACAGATACGCAGTATTTT.

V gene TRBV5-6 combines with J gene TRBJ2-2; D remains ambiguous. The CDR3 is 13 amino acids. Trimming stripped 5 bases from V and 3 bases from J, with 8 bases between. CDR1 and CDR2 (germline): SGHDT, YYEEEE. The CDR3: CASSLWYTGELFF. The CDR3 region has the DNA TGTGCCAGCAGTCTGTGGTACACCGGGGAGCTGTTTTTT.

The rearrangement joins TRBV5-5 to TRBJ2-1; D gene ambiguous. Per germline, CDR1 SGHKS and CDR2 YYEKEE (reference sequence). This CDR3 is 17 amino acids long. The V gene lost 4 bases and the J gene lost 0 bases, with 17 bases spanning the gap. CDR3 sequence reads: CASSAIGLVTSYNEQFF. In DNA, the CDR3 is TGTGCCAGCAGCGCAATAGGGTTGGTAACCTCCTACAATGAGCAGTTCTTC.

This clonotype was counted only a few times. The CDR3 bases are TGTGCCAGCAGCCCAGACCCGGAACCCTACGAGCAGTACTTC. Translation: CASSPDPEPYEQYF. The V call is TRBV7-8, the J call TRBJ2-7; no reliable D call. Per germline, CDR1 SGHVS and CDR2 FQNEAQ. Deletions cut 5 bases from V and 2 bases from J, with 13 bases between. The CDR3 totals 14 residues.

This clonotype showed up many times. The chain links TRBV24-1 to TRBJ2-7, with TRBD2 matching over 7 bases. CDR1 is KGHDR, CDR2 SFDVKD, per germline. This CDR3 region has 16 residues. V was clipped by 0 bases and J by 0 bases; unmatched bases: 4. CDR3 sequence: CATSDLKGGDSYEQYF. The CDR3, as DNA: TGTGCCACCAGTGATTTGAAGGGAGGGGACTCCTACGAGCAGTACTTC.

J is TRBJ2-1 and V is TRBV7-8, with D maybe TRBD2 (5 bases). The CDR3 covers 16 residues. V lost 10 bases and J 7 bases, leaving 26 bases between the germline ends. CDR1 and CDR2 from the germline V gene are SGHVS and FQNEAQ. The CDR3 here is CATPEGWRHDQNEQFF. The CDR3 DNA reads TGTGCCACCCCAGAGGGCTGGAGACATGACCAGAATGAGCAGTTCTTC.

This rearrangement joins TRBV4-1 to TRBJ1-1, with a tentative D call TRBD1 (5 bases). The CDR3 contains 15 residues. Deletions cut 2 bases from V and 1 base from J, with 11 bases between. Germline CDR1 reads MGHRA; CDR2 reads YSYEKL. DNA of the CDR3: TGCGCCAGCAGCCAATACCCCGGGGGGAACACTGAAGCTTTCTTT. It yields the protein CASSQYPGGNTEAFF.

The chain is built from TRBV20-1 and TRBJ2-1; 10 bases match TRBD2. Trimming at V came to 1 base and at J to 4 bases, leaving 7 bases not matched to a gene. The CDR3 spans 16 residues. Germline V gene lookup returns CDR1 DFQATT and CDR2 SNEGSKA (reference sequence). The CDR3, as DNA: TGCAGTGCTAGAGCGGTGGCTAGCGGGAGTTACAATGAGCAGTTCTTC. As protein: CSARAVASGSYNEQFF.

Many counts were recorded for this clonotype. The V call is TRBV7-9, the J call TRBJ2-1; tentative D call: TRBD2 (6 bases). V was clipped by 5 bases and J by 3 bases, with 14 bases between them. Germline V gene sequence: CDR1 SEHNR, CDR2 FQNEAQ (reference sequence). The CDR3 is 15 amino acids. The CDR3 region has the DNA TGTGCCAGCAGCATACGGGAGTCATTCTACAATGAGCAGTTCTTC. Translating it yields CASSIRESFYNEQFF.

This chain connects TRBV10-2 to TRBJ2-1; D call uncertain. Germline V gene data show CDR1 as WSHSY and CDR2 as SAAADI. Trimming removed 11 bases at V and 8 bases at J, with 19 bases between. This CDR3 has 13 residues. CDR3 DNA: TGCGCCGCGCGGTCGGTCGATGGGGATGAGCAGTTCTTC. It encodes CAARSVDGDEQFF.

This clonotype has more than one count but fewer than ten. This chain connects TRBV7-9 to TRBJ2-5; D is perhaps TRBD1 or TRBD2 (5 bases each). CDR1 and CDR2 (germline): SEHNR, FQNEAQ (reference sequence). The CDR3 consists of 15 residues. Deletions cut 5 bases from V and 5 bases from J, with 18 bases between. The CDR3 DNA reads TGTGCCAGCAGCCCACTTGGGGGTTTGGGCGAGACCCAGTACTTC. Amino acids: CASSPLGGLGETQYF.

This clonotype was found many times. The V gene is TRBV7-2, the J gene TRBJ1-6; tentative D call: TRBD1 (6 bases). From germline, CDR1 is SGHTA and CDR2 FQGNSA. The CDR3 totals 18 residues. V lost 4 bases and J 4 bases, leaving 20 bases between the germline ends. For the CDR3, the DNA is TGTGCCAGCAGCTCGCCGGGGGGGGGCGGGGGGTATAATTCACCCCTCCACTTT. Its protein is CASSSPGGGGGYNSPLHF.

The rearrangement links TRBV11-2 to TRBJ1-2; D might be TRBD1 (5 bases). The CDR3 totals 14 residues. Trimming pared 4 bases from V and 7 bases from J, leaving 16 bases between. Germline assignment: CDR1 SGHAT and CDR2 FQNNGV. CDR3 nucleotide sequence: TGTGCCAGCAGCTCGACCCCCCAAGGGGCTGGCTACACCTTC. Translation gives CASSSTPQGAGYTF. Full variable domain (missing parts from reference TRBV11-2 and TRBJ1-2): EAGVAQSPRYKIIEKRQSVAFWCNPISGHATLYWYQQILGQGPKLLIQFQNNGVVDDSQLPKDRFSAERLKGVDSTLKIQPAKLEDSAVYLCASSSTPQGAGYTFGSGTRLTVV.

This CDR3 is CASSLDRGDGYTF. In nucleotides, the CDR3 is TGTGCCAGCAGCTTAGACAGGGGTGATGGCTACACCTTC. The chain carries TRBV7-2 and TRBJ1-2; 7 bases line up with TRBD1. The CDR3 covers 13 residues. Losses at the gene ends were 1 base for V and 6 bases for J; bases not matched to a gene: 2. Germline V gene sequence: CDR1 SGHTA, CDR2 FQGNSA.

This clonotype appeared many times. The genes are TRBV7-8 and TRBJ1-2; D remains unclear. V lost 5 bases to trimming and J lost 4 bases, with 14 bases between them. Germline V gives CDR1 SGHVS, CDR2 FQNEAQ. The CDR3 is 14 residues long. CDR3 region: CASSPPSRSYGYTF. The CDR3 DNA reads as TGTGCCAGCAGCCCACCCTCAAGGAGCTATGGCTACACCTTC.